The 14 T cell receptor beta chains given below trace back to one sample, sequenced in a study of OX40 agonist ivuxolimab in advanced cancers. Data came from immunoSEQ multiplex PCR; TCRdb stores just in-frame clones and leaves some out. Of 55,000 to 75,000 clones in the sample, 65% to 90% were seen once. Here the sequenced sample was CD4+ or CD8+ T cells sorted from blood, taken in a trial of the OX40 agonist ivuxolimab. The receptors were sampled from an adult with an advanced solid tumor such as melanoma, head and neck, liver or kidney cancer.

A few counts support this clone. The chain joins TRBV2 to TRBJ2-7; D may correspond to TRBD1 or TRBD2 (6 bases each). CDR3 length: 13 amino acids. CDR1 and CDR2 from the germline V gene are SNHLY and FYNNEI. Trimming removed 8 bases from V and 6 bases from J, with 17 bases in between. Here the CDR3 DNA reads TGTGCCAGCTGCGTGTCGGGGGCGCGCGAGCAGTACTTC. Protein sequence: CASCVSGAREQYF.

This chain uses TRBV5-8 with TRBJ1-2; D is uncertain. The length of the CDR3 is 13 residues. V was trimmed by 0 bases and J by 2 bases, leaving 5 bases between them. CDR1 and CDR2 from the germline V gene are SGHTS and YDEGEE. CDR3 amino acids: CASSLGVNYGYTF. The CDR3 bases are TGTGCCAGCAGCTTGGGTGTCAACTATGGCTACACCTTC.

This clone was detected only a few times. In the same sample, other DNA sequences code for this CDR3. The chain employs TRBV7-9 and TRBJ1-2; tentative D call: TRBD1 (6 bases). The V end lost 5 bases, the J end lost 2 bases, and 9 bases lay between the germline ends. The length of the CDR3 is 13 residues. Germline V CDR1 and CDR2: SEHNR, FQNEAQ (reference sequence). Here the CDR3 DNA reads TGTGCCAGCAGCCGAGACAGGAACTATGGCTACACCTTC. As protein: CASSRDRNYGYTF.

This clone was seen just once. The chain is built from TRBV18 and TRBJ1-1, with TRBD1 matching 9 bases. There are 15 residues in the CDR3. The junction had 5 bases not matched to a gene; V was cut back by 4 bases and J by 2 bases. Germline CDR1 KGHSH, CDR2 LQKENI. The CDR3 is CASSLGTGHNTEAFF. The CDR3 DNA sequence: TGTGCCAGCTCACTCGGGACAGGGCATAACACTGAAGCTTTCTTT. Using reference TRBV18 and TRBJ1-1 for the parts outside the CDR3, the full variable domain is NAGVMQNPRHLVRRRGQEARLRCSPMKGHSHVYWYRQLPEEGLKFMVYLQKENIIDESGMPKERFSAEFPKEGPSILRIQQVVRGDSAAYFCASSLGTGHNTEAFFGQGTRLTVV.

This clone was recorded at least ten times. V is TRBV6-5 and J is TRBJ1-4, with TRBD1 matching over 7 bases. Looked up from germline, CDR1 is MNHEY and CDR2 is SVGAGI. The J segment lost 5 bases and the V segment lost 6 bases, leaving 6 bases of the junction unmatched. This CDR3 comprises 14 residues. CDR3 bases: TGTGCCAGCAGGTCGGGACAGCAGAATGAAAAACTGTTTTTT. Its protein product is CASRSGQQNEKLFF.

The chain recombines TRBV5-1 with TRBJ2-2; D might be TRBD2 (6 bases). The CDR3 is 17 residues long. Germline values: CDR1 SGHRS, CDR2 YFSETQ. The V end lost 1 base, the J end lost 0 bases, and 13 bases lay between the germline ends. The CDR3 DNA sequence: TGCGCCAGCAGCTTGCGGTCAGGCGGGACGAACACCGGGGAGCTGTTTTTT. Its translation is CASSLRSGGTNTGELFF. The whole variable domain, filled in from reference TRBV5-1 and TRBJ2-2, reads KAGVTQTPRYLIKTRGQQVTLSCSPISGHRSVSWYQQTPGQGLQFLFEYFSETQRNKGNFPGRFSGRQFSNSRSEMNVSTLELGDSALYLCASSLRSGGTNTGELFFGEGSRLTVL.

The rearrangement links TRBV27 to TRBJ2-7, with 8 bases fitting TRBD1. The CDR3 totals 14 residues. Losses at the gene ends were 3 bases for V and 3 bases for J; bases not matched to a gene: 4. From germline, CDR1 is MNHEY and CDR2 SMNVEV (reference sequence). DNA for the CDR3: TGTGCCAGCAGTTTCTCCACAGGGGGCTACGAGCAGTACTTC. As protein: CASSFSTGGYEQYF.

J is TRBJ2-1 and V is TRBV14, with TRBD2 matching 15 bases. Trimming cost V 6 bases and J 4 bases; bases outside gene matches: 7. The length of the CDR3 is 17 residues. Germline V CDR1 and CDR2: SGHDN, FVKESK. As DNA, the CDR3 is TGTGCCAGCAGTCATTGGGGGACTAGCGGGGGGTACAATGAGCAGTTCTTC. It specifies CASSHWGTSGGYNEQFF.

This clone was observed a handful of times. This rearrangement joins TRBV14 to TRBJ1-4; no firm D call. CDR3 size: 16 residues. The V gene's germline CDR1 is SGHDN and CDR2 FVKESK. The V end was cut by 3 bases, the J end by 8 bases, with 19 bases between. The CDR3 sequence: CASSHVSGVSREKLFF. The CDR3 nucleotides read TGTGCCAGCAGCCATGTCAGCGGGGTGTCACGCGAAAAACTGTTTTTT.

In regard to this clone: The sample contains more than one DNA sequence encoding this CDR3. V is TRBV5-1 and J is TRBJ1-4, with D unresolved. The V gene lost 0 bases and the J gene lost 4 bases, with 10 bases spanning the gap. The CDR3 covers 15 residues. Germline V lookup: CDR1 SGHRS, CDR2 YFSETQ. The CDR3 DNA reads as TGCGCCAGCAGCTTGGATGGTGATCTTAATGAAAAACTGTTTTTT. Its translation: CASSLDGDLNEKLFF.

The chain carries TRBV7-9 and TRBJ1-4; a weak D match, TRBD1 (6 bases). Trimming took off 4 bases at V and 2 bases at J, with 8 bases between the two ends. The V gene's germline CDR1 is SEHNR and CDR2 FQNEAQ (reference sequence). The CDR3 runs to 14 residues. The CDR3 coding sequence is TGTGCCAGCAGCTCAGGACAGACTAATGAAAAACTGTTTTTT. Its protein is CASSSGQTNEKLFF.

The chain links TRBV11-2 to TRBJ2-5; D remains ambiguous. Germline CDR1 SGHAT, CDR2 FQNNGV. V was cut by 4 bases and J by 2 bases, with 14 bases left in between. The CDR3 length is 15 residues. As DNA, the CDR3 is TGTGCCAGCAGCTCCAAATATGCCATTCAAGAGACCCAGTACTTC. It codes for CASSSKYAIQETQYF.

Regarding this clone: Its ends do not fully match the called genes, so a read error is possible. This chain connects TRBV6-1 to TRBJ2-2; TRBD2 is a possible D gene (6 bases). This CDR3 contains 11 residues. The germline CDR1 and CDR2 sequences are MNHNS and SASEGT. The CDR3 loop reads CGAREWGELFF. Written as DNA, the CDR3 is TGCGGGGCCCGGGAGTGGGGGGAGCTGTTTTTT.

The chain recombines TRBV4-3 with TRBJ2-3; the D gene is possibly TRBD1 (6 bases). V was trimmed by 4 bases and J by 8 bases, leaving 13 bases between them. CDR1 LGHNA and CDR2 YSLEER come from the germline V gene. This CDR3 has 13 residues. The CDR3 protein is CASSLGGLSTQYF. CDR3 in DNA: TGCGCCAGCAGCCTAGGGGGTCTTAGTACGCAGTATTTT.